Each of the 10 T cell receptor beta chains below was sequenced from the same sample in a study of cytomegalovirus exposure and HLA in healthy donors. Researchers ran the PCR with 60 Vbeta and 13 Jbeta primers. The protocol was immunoSEQ multiplex PCR, while the TCRdb copy is restricted to in-frame clones and leaves out a portion. The sample table includes 150,000 to 200,000 clones. Source material: PBMCs. These receptors all come from a woman aged 60 to 75 in good health and CMV-seronegative.

The chain has TRBV2 and TRBJ2-2, with TRBD2 matching 8 bases. The germline V gene encodes CDR1 SNHLY and CDR2 FYNNEI. This CDR3 has 13 residues. The J segment lost 6 bases and the V segment lost 5 bases, leaving 2 bases of the junction unmatched. The CDR3 bases are TGTGCCAGCAGTTTACTAGCGGCCGGGGAGCTGTTTTTT. This encodes CASSLLAAGELFF.

This chain links TRBV15 with TRBJ1-1; tentatively, D is TRBD1 (5 bases). This CDR3 comprises 12 residues. The V end lost 1 base, the J end lost 10 bases, and 10 bases lay between the germline ends. The germline gives CDR1 LNHNV, CDR2 YYDKDF (reference sequence). The CDR3 DNA sequence: TGTGCCACCAGCAGAGTAGCGGGGGGAGCTTTCTTT. Translated: CATSRVAGGAFF.

This rearrangement joins TRBV6-5 to TRBJ2-6; perhaps TRBD2 as D (5 bases). Trimming shortened V by 4 bases and J by 3 bases, and 7 bases separated the two germline ends. From germline, CDR1 is MNHEY and CDR2 SVGAGI. The length of the CDR3 is 14 residues. The CDR3: CASSSGGGANVLTF. In DNA, the CDR3 is TGTGCCAGCAGTTCCGGAGGTGGGGCCAACGTCCTGACTTTC.

The chain carries TRBV7-8 and TRBJ2-7, with 10 nucleotides matching TRBD2. The CDR3 is made up of 17 amino acids. CDR1 and CDR2 from the germline V gene are SGHVS and FQNEAQ. V lost 8 bases, J lost 3 bases, and 16 bases stayed unmatched. This CDR3 reads CASGRERAGGRFYEQYF. The CDR3 DNA is TGTGCCAGCGGTAGGGAGCGAGCGGGGGGGCGTTTCTACGAGCAGTACTTC.

V usage is TRBV6-6 and J usage is TRBJ1-6; 10 bases line up with TRBD1. Germline trimming cut 2 bases from V and 10 bases from J; bases unmatched to any gene: 5. CDR1 MNHNY and CDR2 SVGAGI come from the germline V gene (reference sequence). The CDR3 extends over 15 amino acids. Here the CDR3 reads CASSYLGTGDSPLHF. The CDR3 coding sequence is TGTGCCAGCAGTTACCTGGGGACAGGGGACTCACCCCTCCACTTT.

The J gene is TRBJ1-1, the V gene TRBV5-1; D may be TRBD1 (6 bases). The length of the CDR3 is 14 residues. The V end lost 2 bases, the J end lost 5 bases, and 13 bases lay between the germline ends. Germline lookup yields CDR1 SGHRS and CDR2 YFSETQ. CDR3 sequence: CASSFGGAGTEAFF. CDR3 DNA sequence: TGCGCCAGCAGCTTCGGGGGGGCCGGAACTGAAGCTTTCTTT.

V is TRBV4-1 and J is TRBJ2-7; tentative D call: TRBD2 (6 bases). The CDR3 is 17 residues long. The V and J ends lost 4 bases and 1 base respectively, with 20 bases between them. Germline V lookup: CDR1 MGHRA, CDR2 YSYEKL. CDR3 nucleotide sequence: TGCGCCAGCAGCCCAATTTCTCTGGGACTGGAATCCTACGAGCAGTACTTC. It translates to CASSPISLGLESYEQYF.

The chain employs TRBV19 and TRBJ1-5; D is possibly TRBD1 (6 bases). Germline V gene data show CDR1 as LNHDA and CDR2 as SQIVND (reference sequence). The CDR3 is 11 residues long. The CDR3 nucleotides read TGTGCTACAGGGATGGATCAGCCCCAGCATTTT. Its translation: CATGMDQPQHF.

This chain connects TRBV4-3 to TRBJ1-1; D is perhaps TRBD1 (5 bases). The CDR3 totals 14 residues. The ends were cut back, 1 base at V and 4 bases at J, with 10 bases in the middle. The germline CDR1 and CDR2 sequences are LGHNA and YSLEER. In DNA form, the CDR3 reads TGCGCCAGCAGCCAAGTAGAGGACACCACTGAAGCTTTCTTT. It codes for CASSQVEDTTEAFF.

V usage is TRBV7-8 and J usage is TRBJ2-3; a possible D gene is TRBD1 (6 bases). Germline V gene data show CDR1 as SGHVS and CDR2 as FQNEAQ. V lost 7 bases to trimming and J lost 1 base, with 15 bases between them. This CDR3 comprises 15 residues. The CDR3 nucleotides are TGTGCCAGCAACACAGGGCCCGTCGGCACAGATACGCAGTATTTT. Protein sequence: CASNTGPVGTDTQYF.